Shown below are 26 T cell receptor beta chains from a single sample sequenced in a study of molecular identifiers for immune sequencing clone quantification. TCRdb re-derived calls from the PCR reads in MiXCR, one entry per CDR3 protein. Of over 600,000 distinct CDR3 sequences listed, just under 20% are singletons. Sequenced: naive CD8+ T cells from blood, with Jurkat cell RNA spiked in. Subset specified: FACS-sorted CD8+CD4-CCR7+CD45RA+ naive T cells. Receptors were obtained from a human donor in good health. Some libraries in this study had Jurkat cell RNA spiked in.

This clonotype has at least ten counts. The chain has TRBV2 and TRBJ2-7; maybe TRBD1 (6 bases). The V gene's germline CDR1 is SNHLY and CDR2 FYNNEI. CDR3 length: 12 residues. V was clipped by 6 bases and J by 5 bases, with 11 bases between them. CDR3 sequence: CASRGQPHEQYF. CDR3 coding DNA: TGTGCCAGCAGAGGACAGCCTCACGAGCAGTACTTC.

There are a few counts of this clonotype. The chain combines TRBV7-9 with TRBJ1-1; maybe TRBD1 (5 bases). The CDR3 has 14 residues. Trimming left V 4 bases short and J 6 bases short, with 15 bases between. CDR1 and CDR2 (germline): SEHNR, FQNEAQ (reference sequence). CDR3 region: CASSSAGEGPEAFF. The CDR3 bases are TGTGCCAGCAGCTCAGCGGGAGAGGGACCTGAAGCTTTCTTT.

This clonotype was observed a single time. Given a much more abundant clone one base away, this may be a read error. The gene calls are TRBV7-9 and TRBJ2-7; D might be TRBD1 (5 bases). Germline V gene lookup returns CDR1 SEHNR and CDR2 FQNEAQ (reference sequence). The CDR3 runs to 14 residues. The V and J ends lost 8 bases and 1 base respectively, with 15 bases between them. CDR3 loop: CASGQVGDSYEQYF. The CDR3 DNA sequence: TGTGCCAGCGGTCAAGTAGGGGATTCCTACGAGCAGTACTTC.

Many counts were recorded for this clonotype. The V call is TRBV7-2, the J call TRBJ2-3, with 8 bases that match TRBD2. The J segment lost 2 bases and the V segment lost 5 bases, leaving 12 bases of the junction unmatched. CDR3 length equals 17 residues. Germline loops: CDR1 SGHTA, CDR2 FQGNSA. CDR3 in amino acids: CASSSQFIAGPTDTQYF. CDR3 sequence (DNA): TGTGCCAGCAGCAGCCAATTTATAGCGGGGCCCACAGATACGCAGTATTTT. The full variable domain, in which reference TRBV7-2 and TRBJ2-3 provide the parts outside the CDR3, is GAGVSQSPSNKVTEKGKDVELRCDPISGHTALYWYRQSLGQGLEFLIYFQGNSAPDKSGLPSDRFSAERTGGSVSTLTIQRTQQEDSAVYLCASSSQFIAGPTDTQYFGPGTRLTVL.

In regard to this clonotype: This may arise from a read error, as a much more abundant clone is one base away. V usage is TRBV12-3 or TRBV12-4 and J usage is TRBJ2-3, with a possible D match to TRBD2 (5 bases). The CDR3 is 15 residues long. The CDR3 spells CASGFAEAGTDTQYF. The CDR3 bases are TGTGCCAGCGGTTTCGCGGAGGCCGGCACAGATACGCAGTATTTT.

This clonotype occurred many times. This rearrangement joins TRBV6-5 to TRBJ2-7, with TRBD2 matching 14 bases. J gave up 2 bases and V 0 bases, and 3 bases lay outside the gene matches. CDR3 size: 17 residues. The V gene's germline CDR1 is MNHEY and CDR2 SVGAGI. CDR3 DNA sequence: TGTGCCAGCAGTTACTCCGGACTAGCGGGAGGAGCCTACGAGCAGTACTTC. Translated, it gives CASSYSGLAGGAYEQYF.

This clonotype was counted a few times. Just one base apart from a much larger clone, this may be a read error. This chain links TRBV6-5 with TRBJ1-1; D might be TRBD1 (6 bases). Germline assignment: CDR1 MNHEY and CDR2 SVGAGI. The CDR3 contains 13 residues. CDR3 in amino acids: CASSYTGTTDAFF. CDR3 nucleotides: TGTGCCAGCAGTTACACGGGGACAACTGACGCTTTCTTT.

The J gene is TRBJ2-7, the V gene TRBV9; D is perhaps TRBD1 (5 bases). The CDR3 is 17 amino acids. V lost 0 bases, J lost 0 bases, and 16 bases lay in between. CDR1 and CDR2 (germline): SGDLS, YYNGEE. This CDR3 reads CASSVAAGPDSSYEQYF. Written as DNA, the CDR3 is TGTGCCAGCAGCGTAGCGGCAGGGCCGGATAGCTCCTACGAGCAGTACTTC.

A note on this clonotype: This may be a read error, as it is one base from a much larger clone. The chain links TRBV6-5 to TRBJ2-3; D is undetermined. The germline V and J ends were trimmed by 6 bases and 4 bases, with 20 bases remaining between them. Germline values: CDR1 MNHEY, CDR2 SVGAGI. This CDR3 spans 16 amino acids. The CDR3 region is CASSLKPRPPADTQYF. The CDR3 nucleotides are TGTGCCAGCAGCCTGAAGCCCCGGCCGCCAGCAGATACGCAGTATTTT.

The table lists this clonotype with many counts. CDR3 sequence (DNA): TGTGCCAGCAGTCGACTAGCGGCTAGCACAGATACGCAGTATTTT. Its protein product is CASSRLAASTDTQYF. The J gene is TRBJ2-3, the V gene TRBV27, with 9 bases lining up with TRBD2. Germline CDR1 MNHEY, CDR2 SMNVEV (reference sequence). Trimming at V came to 5 bases and at J to 0 bases, leaving 3 bases not matched to a gene. The CDR3 loop spans 15 amino acids.

The rearrangement uses TRBV10-1 and TRBJ1-5, with D perhaps TRBD1 (6 bases). The CDR3 has 13 amino acids. Per germline, CDR1 WNHNN and CDR2 SYGVQD (reference sequence). V dropped 11 bases and J dropped 7 bases, with 18 bases sitting between them. CDR3 DNA sequence: TGCGCCGGTGGGGGCAGGGCATACCAGCCCCAGCATTTT. It encodes CAGGGRAYQPQHF.

This clonotype was counted ten times or more. This chain joins TRBV6-2 or TRBV6-3 and TRBJ2-7, with D tentatively TRBD1 (6 bases). The CDR3 totals 12 residues. V was trimmed by 8 bases and J by 3 bases, leaving 11 bases between them. Germline V gene lookup returns CDR1 MNHEY and CDR2 SVGEGT. The CDR3 DNA is TGTGCCAGCTCCACAGGGATCTACGAGCAGTACTTC. Translated: CASSTGIYEQYF.

At least ten counts were recorded for this clonotype. The rearrangement joins TRBV9 to TRBJ2-2; tentative D call: TRBD1 (6 bases). This CDR3 comprises 17 residues. Per the germline V gene, CDR1 is SGDLS and CDR2 is YYNGEE. V was cut by 0 bases and J by 6 bases, with 18 bases left in between. The CDR3 nucleotides are TGTGCCAGCAGCGTAGGGGCAGGGGCAAATGTAGCCGGGGAGCTGTTTTTT. This codes for CASSVGAGANVAGELFF.

Many counts were recorded for this clonotype. The genes are TRBV30 and TRBJ1-6; no reliable D call. The V gene's germline CDR1 is GTSNPN and CDR2 SVGIG (reference sequence). V was clipped by 1 base and J by 8 bases, with 9 bases between them. The CDR3 sequence is 13 residues long. The CDR3 reads CAWSGAGDSPLHF. CDR3 DNA sequence: TGTGCCTGGAGTGGAGCAGGCGATTCACCCCTCCACTTT.

This clonotype was seen a single time. A clone one base away is much larger, so this may be a read error. This chain joins TRBV7-9 and TRBJ2-7; 9 bases are shared with TRBD2. The CDR3 totals 15 residues. V trimming: 4 bases; J trimming: 7 bases; junction bases outside the gene matches: 11. Germline-derived CDR1 and CDR2 are SEHNR and FQNEAQ (reference sequence). The chain's CDR3 is CASSSPGTSTGEQYF. CDR3 DNA: TGTGCCAGCAGCTCTCCCGGGACTAGCACCGGGGAGCAGTACTTC.

This clonotype came up many times. The chain links TRBV29-1 to TRBJ2-4; either TRBD1 or TRBD2 may fit D (5 bases each). The V and J ends lost 6 bases and 1 base respectively, with 16 bases between them. The CDR3 totals 15 residues. The germline V gene encodes CDR1 SQVTM and CDR2 ANQGSEA. The CDR3 protein is CSVRGVASAKNIQYF. CDR3 coding DNA: TGCAGCGTAAGAGGGGTGGCCTCGGCCAAAAACATTCAGTACTTC.

This clonotype showed up many times. The chain couples TRBV14 to TRBJ2-1, with a tentative D call TRBD2 (6 bases). This CDR3 is built from 16 residues. Germline CDR1 and CDR2: SGHDN and FVKESK. V was cut by 1 base and J by 0 bases, with 10 bases left in between. CDR3 DNA: TGTGCCAGCAGCCAAGGTCTAGCGAACTCCTACAATGAGCAGTTCTTC. It codes for CASSQGLANSYNEQFF.

This clonotype was observed at least ten times. The chain has TRBV28 and TRBJ2-3, with 13 nucleotides matching TRBD2. J was trimmed by 6 bases and V by 2 bases; bases with no gene match: 14. This CDR3 has 19 residues. The germline V gene has CDR1 MDHEN and CDR2 SYDVKM. DNA for the CDR3: TGTGCCAGCAGTTTAGGAGTCGGGACTAGCGGGATGAGGGTGGATACGCAGTATTTT. Translating it yields CASSLGVGTSGMRVDTQYF.

This clonotype was picked up many times. For the CDR3, the DNA is TGTGCCAGCAGTTACCCCCCGGCAGGGGGCTCCTACGAGCAGTACTTC. The encoded protein is CASSYPPAGGSYEQYF. The V gene is TRBV28, the J gene TRBJ2-7, with 7 bases matching TRBD1. The CDR3 is 16 residues long. The ends lost 4 bases at V and 0 bases at J; junction bases unmatched: 9. Germline V gene lookup returns CDR1 MDHEN and CDR2 SYDVKM.

This clonotype occurred many times. This sequence joins TRBV28 and TRBJ2-1; TRBD2 might be the D (6 bases). Germline lookup yields CDR1 MDHEN and CDR2 SYDVKM. The CDR3 has 14 amino acids. V lost 6 bases to trimming and J lost 3 bases, with 12 bases between them. The DNA of the CDR3 is TGTGCCAGCAGCTTCCGCGGGGACTACAATGAGCAGTTCTTC. It translates to CASSFRGDYNEQFF.

This clonotype was seen at least ten times. This sequence joins TRBV5-6 and TRBJ2-4, with 7 positions matching TRBD2. V lost 7 bases and J lost 0; bases outside the gene matches: 13. The CDR3 consists of 17 residues. In germline, CDR1 is SGHDT, CDR2 YYEEEE. CDR3 bases: TGTGCCAGCCATGTGCGGGGGATGTTACTAGCCAAAAACATTCAGTACTTC. It is translated as CASHVRGMLLAKNIQYF.

This clonotype was seen repeatedly, ten times or more. The chain combines TRBV4-3 with TRBJ1-6; a possible D gene is TRBD1 (5 bases). From germline, CDR1 is LGHNA and CDR2 YSLEER. V shed 0 bases and J shed 6 bases, with 15 bases lying between them. This CDR3 has 17 residues. The CDR3 coding sequence is TGCGCCAGCAGCCAAGATAGGTTACCCCAGGGTAATTCACCCCTCCACTTT. Protein: CASSQDRLPQGNSPLHF.

This clonotype was seen ten or more times. The chain combines TRBV7-9 with TRBJ2-2; D remains ambiguous. The CDR3 sequence is 12 residues long. The germline V gene encodes CDR1 SEHNR and CDR2 FQNEAQ (reference sequence). Trimming cost V 3 bases and J 3 bases, with 2 bases left between them. CDR3 sequence (DNA): TGTGCCAGCAGCTTCTACACCGGGGAGCTGTTTTTT. It is translated as CASSFYTGELFF.

Details on this clonotype: Germline and junction disagree at one end, which may indicate a read error. V gene TRBV19 combines with J gene TRBJ1-1; 9 bases match TRBD1. The CDR3 extends over 17 amino acids. Germline CDR1 reads LNHDA; CDR2 reads SQIVND (reference sequence). CDR3 in amino acids: CASSLRETTGGNTEASF. CDR3 DNA sequence: TGTGCCAGTAGTCTCCGTGAAACGACAGGGGGAAACACTGAAGCTTCCTTT.

This clonotype was seen at least ten times. The rearrangement links TRBV2 to TRBJ2-7, with D possibly being TRBD1 (7 bases). There are 14 residues in the CDR3. Germline CDR1 SNHLY, CDR2 FYNNEI. V shed 8 bases and J shed 2 bases, with 16 bases lying between them. CDR3: CASRGTVATYEQYF. CDR3 DNA: TGTGCCAGCCGGGGGACAGTGGCAACCTACGAGCAGTACTTC.

This clonotype has a count of ten or more. The chain employs TRBV29-1 and TRBJ2-3; D is uncertain. This CDR3 is 14 amino acids long. Germline CDR1 reads SQVTM; CDR2 reads ANQGSEA. Trimming took off 3 bases at V and 0 bases at J, with 10 bases between the two ends. The CDR3 DNA is TGCAGCGTTGACGGGTGGCCCAGCACAGATACGCAGTATTTT. It yields the protein CSVDGWPSTDTQYF.